Below, 20 T cell receptor beta chains from the same sample are listed, as sequenced in a study of graft-versus-host responses after intestinal transplantation. Antigens of these TCRs are unknown. TCRdb's copy holds only in-frame clones and misses some; the assay was immunoSEQ multiplex PCR. The repertoire holds approximately 82,000 clones, around 92% seen once, with less than 0.1% in the top ten. The specimen was unstimulated CD4+ T cells sorted from spleen or lymph node cells, collected before intestinal transplant. These receptors originate from a human donor who received an intestinal transplant.

The V and J genes are TRBV11-3 and TRBJ1-2; possibly TRBD1 for D (5 bases). V gave up 1 base and J gave up 4 bases, with 10 bases separating them. The CDR3 has 14 residues. Germline CDR1 and CDR2: SGHNT and YENEEA. CDR3 residues: CASSLGGEPYGYTF. In nucleotides, the CDR3 is TGTGCCAGCAGCTTAGGGGGGGAACCCTATGGCTACACCTTC.

This chain uses TRBV29-1 with TRBJ1-2, with 9 positions matching TRBD1. V shed 2 bases and J 8 bases; nucleotides not matched to a gene: 12. The CDR3 sequence is 15 residues long. CDR1 and CDR2 (germline): SQVTM, ANQGSEA. CDR3 in amino acids: CSVESTYRGLGGYTF. The CDR3 bases are TGCAGCGTTGAATCTACCTACAGGGGGCTGGGGGGCTACACCTTC.

V is TRBV4-3 and J is TRBJ1-2; no clear D gene. V was shortened by 1 base and J by 1 base, with 10 bases between the two germline ends. The CDR3 runs 15 residues. CDR1 and CDR2 from the germline V gene are LGHNA and YSLEER. The CDR3 reads CASSQARSVNYGYTF. CDR3 in DNA: TGCGCCAGCAGCCAAGCCCGCAGTGTTAACTATGGCTACACCTTC.

The rearrangement links TRBV29-1 to TRBJ2-3; 9 bases match TRBD1. CDR1 is SQVTM and CDR2 is ANQGSEA in the germline V gene. The junction had 23 bases not matched to a gene; V was cut back by 4 bases and J by 0 bases. The CDR3 extends over 21 amino acids. The CDR3 sequence: CSVGRWGVGGTGTPSTDTQYF. Here the CDR3 DNA reads TGCAGCGTTGGAAGGTGGGGGGTAGGTGGGACAGGGACTCCAAGCACAGATACGCAGTATTTT.

This clone was seen just once. The chain employs TRBV9 and TRBJ1-6; the D gene is possibly TRBD1 (5 bases). CDR3 length: 15 amino acids. V was shortened by 3 bases and J by 6 bases, with 13 bases between the two germline ends. Germline V gene lookup returns CDR1 SGDLS and CDR2 YYNGEE. The CDR3 nucleotides are TGTGCCAGCAGCGGTGGCGGGGCAAGTAATTCACCCCTCCACTTT. Translating it yields CASSGGGASNSPLHF.

The J gene is TRBJ1-3, the V gene TRBV30, with a tentative D call TRBD1 (5 bases). The CDR3 has 15 residues. Germline V gene sequence: CDR1 GTSNPN, CDR2 SVGIG (reference sequence). Trimming took off 0 bases at V and 0 bases at J, with 9 bases between the two ends. The CDR3: CAWSVGGFSGNTIYF. CDR3 coding DNA: TGTGCCTGGAGTGTCGGGGGGTTCTCTGGAAACACCATATATTTT.

In this sample, this clone turned up a few times. CDR3 DNA sequence: TGTGCCAGCAGTTACCGACAGTCGGGCGGTGACACTGAAGCTTTCTTT. Translation gives CASSYRQSGGDTEAFF. The genes are TRBV6-5 and TRBJ1-1, with TRBD1 as a possible D gene (5 bases). This CDR3 has 16 residues. Germline lookup yields CDR1 MNHEY and CDR2 SVGAGI. The germline V and J ends were trimmed by 2 bases and 3 bases, with 16 bases remaining between them.

The chain recombines TRBV5-1 with TRBJ2-1; TRBD1 agrees at 8 bases. There are 15 residues in the CDR3. CDR1 and CDR2 (germline): SGHRS, YFSETQ. Unmatched junction bases numbered 4, after V lost 1 base and J lost 4 bases. CDR3 nucleotides: TGCGCCAGCAGCTTGCGGGACAGGCCGTACAATGAGCAGTTCTTC. Amino acids: CASSLRDRPYNEQFF.

The DNA of the CDR3 is TGTGCCTGGACTAAGGCAGGGGCCTCCAACACCGGGGAGCTGTTTTTT. Amino acid sequence: CAWTKAGASNTGELFF. V gene TRBV30 combines with J gene TRBJ2-2; maybe TRBD1 (6 bases). Trimming took off 4 bases at V and 2 bases at J, with 17 bases between the two ends. The CDR3 sequence is 16 residues long. The germline V gene has CDR1 GTSNPN and CDR2 SVGIG (reference sequence).

The CDR3, as DNA: TGTGCCAGCAGCGTAGGATATTCCAGGGTACCCACTGAAGCTTTCTTT. It is translated as CASSVGYSRVPTEAFF. V gene TRBV9 combines with J gene TRBJ1-1, with a tentative D call TRBD1 (5 bases). The CDR3 covers 16 residues. Per germline, CDR1 SGDLS and CDR2 YYNGEE. Trimming left V 0 bases short and J 4 bases short, with 16 bases between.

The J gene is TRBJ1-2, the V gene TRBV18; 8 nucleotides line up with TRBD1. V was pared by 4 bases and J by 6 bases, with 16 bases of the junction left unmatched. CDR3 size: 17 residues. Germline V gene data show CDR1 as KGHSH and CDR2 as LQKENI. The CDR3 DNA reads TGTGCCAGCTCACGGGGGGGACAGGATCGATCTATGGATGGCTACACCTTC. It translates to CASSRGGQDRSMDGYTF.

This sequence joins TRBV27 and TRBJ2-7; D may be TRBD1 (5 bases). This CDR3 contains 14 residues. Germline-derived CDR1 and CDR2 are MNHEY and SMNVEV (reference sequence). V lost 2 bases and J lost 3, with 11 bases in between. CDR3 region: CASSLRQSNYEQYF. The CDR3 DNA is TGTGCCAGCAGTTTAAGACAGTCTAACTACGAGCAGTACTTC.

The chain has TRBV1 and TRBJ2-7; the table calls TRBD1, which could not be checked here. TRBV1 corresponds to a pseudogene. This CDR3 comprises 14 residues. This chain's CDR3 is CTSSHTTGPREQYF. CDR3 DNA sequence: TGCACCAGCAGCCATACCACAGGACCGAGAGAGCAGTACTTC.

The chain joins TRBV27 to TRBJ1-2; the D gene is possibly TRBD1 (5 bases). Germline V gene data show CDR1 as MNHEY and CDR2 as SMNVEV (reference sequence). The V and J ends lost 4 bases and 4 bases respectively, with 13 bases between them. The CDR3 is 14 residues long. For the CDR3, the DNA is TGTGCCAGCAGTTACCGCAGGGTCGGCTATGGCTACACCTTC. Amino acid sequence: CASSYRRVGYGYTF.

V usage is TRBV5-1 and J usage is TRBJ1-1; a possible D gene is TRBD1 (5 bases). Germline-derived CDR1 and CDR2 are SGHRS and YFSETQ. This CDR3 contains 14 residues. V lost 4 bases and J lost 5, with 15 bases in between. The CDR3 loop is CASSPQGKITEAFF. DNA for the CDR3: TGCGCCAGCAGCCCGCAGGGCAAAATTACTGAAGCTTTCTTT.

V usage is TRBV27 and J usage is TRBJ1-4; TRBD1 aligns across 11 bases. This CDR3 is built from 16 residues. J lost 1 base, V lost 4 bases, and 2 bases had no gene match. Germline CDR1 MNHEY, CDR2 SMNVEV (reference sequence). CDR3 protein: CASSYGTGGTNEKLFF. The CDR3 DNA follows: TGTGCCAGCAGTTACGGGACAGGGGGAACTAATGAAAAACTGTTTTTT.

This chain links TRBV29-1 with TRBJ2-1; TRBD2 aligns across 7 bases. From germline, CDR1 is SQVTM and CDR2 ANQGSEA. CDR3 size: 15 residues. V gave up 0 bases and J gave up 6 bases; unmatched junction bases: 8. CDR3 in DNA: TGCAGCGTTGAAGATAGGCGCCCGGGGGGCAATGAGCAGTTCTTC. It specifies CSVEDRRPGGNEQFF.

This clone was observed a single time. This chain links TRBV27 with TRBJ2-2, with D perhaps matching TRBD1 (7 bases). Trimming stripped 4 bases from V and 1 base from J, with 16 bases between. Germline V gives CDR1 MNHEY, CDR2 SMNVEV (reference sequence). The CDR3 totals 17 residues. The CDR3 sequence: CASSYGGGDRNTGELFF. For the CDR3, the DNA is TGTGCCAGCAGTTATGGAGGGGGCGATCGGAACACCGGGGAGCTGTTTTTT.

As regards this clone: Different DNA sequences within this sample yield the same CDR3. The chain combines TRBV11-2 with TRBJ1-3; no reliable D call. Germline V gives CDR1 SGHAT, CDR2 FQNNGV. The ends were cut back, 1 base at V and 4 bases at J, with 8 bases in the middle. This CDR3 comprises 14 residues. The CDR3 region is CASSLGGSGNTIYF. CDR3 bases: TGTGCCAGCAGCTTAGGAGGGTCCGGAAACACCATATATTTT.

V gene TRBV29-1 combines with J gene TRBJ2-1; tentatively, D is TRBD1 (5 bases). The CDR3 covers 13 residues. The germline CDR1 and CDR2 sequences are SQVTM and ANQGSEA. The V end lost 6 bases, the J end lost 3 bases, and 12 bases lay between the germline ends. The chain's CDR3 is CSVRTDIYNEQFF. Here the CDR3 DNA reads TGCAGCGTCCGAACGGACATCTACAATGAGCAGTTCTTC.